This T cell receptor (beta chain) originates from a study of CXCR3-negative and CXCR3-positive naive CD8 T cells. cDNA libraries for TRB were generated by 5' RACE incorporating UMI labels. TCRdb reanalyzed the 5' RACE reads and collapses them to one entry per CDR3 protein, without DNA. The repertoire table contains 150,000 to 180,000 distinct CDR3 sequences. The study, taken as a whole, reports: CXCR3-positive naive cells had TRB CDR3s that were more hydrophobic than CXCR3-negative naive cells had. Both of the naive subsets showed about the same high diversity, but memory CD8+ cells had much less.

Germline lookup yields CDR1 SEHNR and CDR2 FQNEAQ (reference sequence). The CDR3 has 15 residues. With regard to this clonotype: The antigen remains undetermined.

The chain joins TRBV7-9 to TRBJ2-7; as DNA is missing, the TRBD2 call by TCRdb cannot be tested. The sequence was obtained from a human donor in good health. Some clones in this sample may be carry-over from other donors' samples. The sample consisted of naive CXCR3+ CD8+ T cells from blood. Described subset: CD45RO-CCR7+CD27+CD95- naive CD8+ T cells expressing CXCR3 (TNR3+). The CDR3 is CASSSTTGPWDEQYF.